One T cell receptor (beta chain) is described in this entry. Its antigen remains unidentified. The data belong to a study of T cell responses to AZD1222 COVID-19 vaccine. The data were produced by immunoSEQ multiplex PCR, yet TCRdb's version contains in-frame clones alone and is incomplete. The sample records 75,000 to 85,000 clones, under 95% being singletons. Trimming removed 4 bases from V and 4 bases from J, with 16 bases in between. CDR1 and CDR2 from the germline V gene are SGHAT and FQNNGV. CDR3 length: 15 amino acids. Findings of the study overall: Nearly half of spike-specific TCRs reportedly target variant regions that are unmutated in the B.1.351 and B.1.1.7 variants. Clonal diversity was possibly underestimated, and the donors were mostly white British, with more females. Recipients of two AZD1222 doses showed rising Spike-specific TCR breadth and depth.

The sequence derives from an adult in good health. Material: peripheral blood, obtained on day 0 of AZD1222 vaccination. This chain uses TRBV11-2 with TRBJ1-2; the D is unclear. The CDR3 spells CASSSVLSRTYGYTF. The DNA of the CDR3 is TGTGCCAGCAGCTCCGTCCTGTCACGGACCTATGGCTACACCTTC.